This is a list of T cell receptor beta chains from one sample in a study of T cells after yellow fever vaccination. TCRdb passed the 5' RACE reads through MiXCR, listing each CDR3 protein once. The sample yields about 73,000 distinct CDR3 sequences, approximately 7.5% seen once. The source was CD8+ T cells sorted from PBMCs, collected on the day of the yellow fever booster vaccination. These receptor sequences come from a man younger than 45 who received the YFV17D yellow fever vaccine. Both conserved end residues are part of each CDR3. The order of the fields is V gene, J gene, clone size, D gene, CDR3 protein, CDR3 DNA. A D gene is named only where the DNA matches it firmly. Only part of the rows carry a size: once, few, many, or a class if the clone is expanded.

V gene: TRBV20-1
J gene: TRBJ2-1
clone size: many
D gene: TRBD2
CDR3 protein: CSARDKGLAGVTVHNEQFF
CDR3 DNA: TGCAGTGCTAGAGATAAGGGACTAGCGGGAGTAACGGTTCACAATGAGCAGTTCTTC

V gene: TRBV6-2/TRBV6-3
J gene: TRBJ2-7
clone size: many
D gene: -
CDR3 protein: CASSHRGDEQYF
CDR3 DNA: TGTGCCAGCAGCCACCGGGGCGACGAGCAGTACTTC

V gene: TRBV24-1
J gene: TRBJ1-1
clone size: few
D gene: -
CDR3 protein: CATSDFGTEAFF
CDR3 DNA: TGTGCCACCAGTGATTTTGGGACAGAAGCTTTCTTT

V gene: TRBV27
J gene: TRBJ2-1
clone size: many
D gene: TRBD2
CDR3 protein: CASGGTSGRANEQFF
CDR3 DNA: TGTGCCAGCGGGGGGACTAGCGGGAGGGCAAATGAGCAGTTCTTC

V gene: TRBV6-5
J gene: TRBJ2-2
clone size: many
D gene: -
CDR3 protein: CASSYGLGGNTGELFF
CDR3 DNA: TGTGCCAGCAGTTACGGTCTTGGGGGGAACACCGGGGAGCTGTTTTTT

V gene: TRBV7-6
J gene: TRBJ2-3
clone size: many
D gene: TRBD2
CDR3 protein: CASSRTGLAGPDTQYF
CDR3 DNA: TGTGCCAGCAGCCGCACGGGACTAGCGGGGCCAGATACGCAGTATTTT

V gene: TRBV7-6
J gene: TRBJ2-7
clone size: few
D gene: TRBD1
CDR3 protein: CASSSTGTGLYEQYF
CDR3 DNA: TGTGCCAGCAGCTCCACCGGGACAGGTCTTTATGAGCAGTACTTC

V gene: TRBV5-1
J gene: TRBJ2-7
clone size: -
D gene: -
CDR3 protein: CASRIEAAAEQYF
CDR3 DNA: TGCGCCAGCAGGATTGAGGCAGCTGCCGAGCAGTACTTC

V gene: TRBV4-2
J gene: TRBJ2-7
clone size: many
D gene: TRBD1
CDR3 protein: CASSQDRTGSYEQYF
CDR3 DNA: TGTGCCAGCAGCCAAGACCGGACAGGGAGTTACGAGCAGTACTTC

V gene: TRBV20-1
J gene: TRBJ2-7
clone size: few
D gene: TRBD2
CDR3 protein: CSARTAGVSPYEQYF
CDR3 DNA: TGCAGTGCCAGGACCGCGGGAGTAAGTCCCTACGAGCAGTACTTC

V gene: TRBV12-3/TRBV12-4
J gene: TRBJ2-7
clone size: -
D gene: TRBD2
CDR3 protein: CASSQREGSEQYF
CDR3 DNA: TGTGCCAGCAGCCAGCGGGAGGGCTCCGAGCAGTACTTC

V gene: TRBV27
J gene: TRBJ1-4
clone size: few
D gene: TRBD1
CDR3 protein: CASSFQGANEKLFF
CDR3 DNA: TGTGCCAGCAGTTTTCAGGGGGCGAATGAAAAACTGTTTTTT

V gene: TRBV11-2
J gene: TRBJ1-5
clone size: many
D gene: -
CDR3 protein: CASSRGSNQPQHF
CDR3 DNA: TGTGCCAGCTCCCGTGGCAGCAATCAGCCCCAGCATTTT

V gene: TRBV20-1
J gene: TRBJ2-1
clone size: -
D gene: -
CDR3 protein: CSARLLADEQFF
CDR3 DNA: TGCAGTGCTAGACTGCTCGCGGATGAGCAGTTCTTC

V gene: TRBV4-1
J gene: TRBJ1-1
clone size: -
D gene: -
CDR3 protein: CASSQDTGGTEAFF
CDR3 DNA: TGCGCCAGCAGCCAAGATACAGGAGGCACTGAAGCTTTCTTT

V gene: TRBV6-1
J gene: TRBJ2-1
clone size: few
D gene: -
CDR3 protein: CASSQGETYNEQFF
CDR3 DNA: TGTGCCAGCAGCCAAGGAGAGACCTACAATGAGCAGTTCTTC

V gene: TRBV5-1
J gene: TRBJ1-1
clone size: few
D gene: TRBD1
CDR3 protein: CASSLGQGAWAFF
CDR3 DNA: TGCGCCAGCAGCCTTGGACAGGGGGCCTGGGCTTTCTTT

V gene: TRBV4-3
J gene: TRBJ2-7
clone size: few
D gene: TRBD2
CDR3 protein: CASSQSSGSGYEQYF
CDR3 DNA: TGCGCCAGCAGCCAATCTAGCGGGAGTGGCTACGAGCAGTACTTC

V gene: TRBV30
J gene: TRBJ2-7
clone size: few
D gene: TRBD1
CDR3 protein: CAWTGQRNTYEQYF
CDR3 DNA: TGTGCCTGGACGGGACAGCGCAATACGTACGAGCAGTACTTC

V gene: TRBV6-1
J gene: TRBJ2-1
clone size: few
D gene: TRBD2
CDR3 protein: CASRGGFYNEQFF
CDR3 DNA: TGTGCCAGCAGGGGAGGGTTTTACAATGAGCAGTTCTTC

V gene: TRBV12-3/TRBV12-4
J gene: TRBJ2-7
clone size: few
D gene: -
CDR3 protein: CASGRSIVYEQYF
CDR3 DNA: TGTGCCAGCGGACGCTCCATTGTTTACGAGCAGTACTTC

V gene: TRBV7-2
J gene: TRBJ1-4
clone size: few
D gene: -
CDR3 protein: CASSFPQGLGEKLFF
CDR3 DNA: TGTGCCAGCAGCTTTCCCCAGGGTTTGGGTGAAAAACTGTTTTTT

V gene: TRBV11-2
J gene: TRBJ2-5
clone size: -
D gene: -
CDR3 protein: CASSLGIGIFQETQYF
CDR3 DNA: TGTGCCAGCAGCTTAGGAATTGGCATATTCCAAGAGACCCAGTACTTC

V gene: TRBV4-3
J gene: TRBJ2-7
clone size: many
D gene: -
CDR3 protein: CASSQDRQGMYEQYF
CDR3 DNA: TGCGCCAGCAGCCAAGATCGCCAGGGAATGTACGAGCAGTACTTC

V gene: TRBV5-6
J gene: TRBJ2-7
clone size: few
D gene: -
CDR3 protein: CASSLVRNEQYF
CDR3 DNA: TGTGCCAGCAGCTTGGTGAGGAACGAGCAGTACTTC

V gene: TRBV6-2/TRBV6-3
J gene: TRBJ2-2
clone size: many
D gene: -
CDR3 protein: CASSYSTNANTGELFF
CDR3 DNA: TGTGCCAGCAGTTACTCGACAAACGCGAACACCGGGGAGCTGTTTTTT

V gene: TRBV7-2
J gene: TRBJ2-7
clone size: many
D gene: -
CDR3 protein: CASSLARTSYEQYF
CDR3 DNA: TGTGCCAGCAGCTTAGCGAGGACGTCCTACGAGCAGTACTTC

V gene: TRBV7-8
J gene: TRBJ2-7
clone size: -
D gene: TRBD1
CDR3 protein: CASSFLDRGLGEQYF
CDR3 DNA: TGTGCCAGCAGCTTCTTGGACAGGGGTCTGGGCGAGCAGTACTTC

V gene: TRBV20-1
J gene: TRBJ2-1
clone size: -
D gene: TRBD2
CDR3 protein: CSASPIPTSGRAYRVNEQFF
CDR3 DNA: TGCAGTGCTAGTCCAATCCCGACTAGCGGGAGGGCCTATCGCGTAAATGAGCAGTTCTTC

V gene: TRBV5-6
J gene: TRBJ2-7
clone size: -
D gene: TRBD1
CDR3 protein: CASSSPGQGSYEQYF
CDR3 DNA: TGTGCCAGCAGCTCCCCGGGACAGGGTTCCTACGAGCAGTACTTC

V gene: TRBV11-1
J gene: TRBJ2-7
clone size: -
D gene: TRBD2
CDR3 protein: CASSLPSGRDEQYF
CDR3 DNA: TGTGCCAGCAGCTTACCCAGCGGGAGGGACGAGCAGTACTTC

V gene: TRBV19
J gene: TRBJ2-1
clone size: -
D gene: TRBD2
CDR3 protein: CASSIRTTSGRANNEQFF
CDR3 DNA: TGTGCCAGTAGTATTCGGACGACTAGCGGGAGGGCCAACAATGAGCAGTTCTTC

V gene: TRBV29-1
J gene: TRBJ2-5
clone size: -
D gene: -
CDR3 protein: CSVLGEVQETQYF
CDR3 DNA: TGCAGCGTTCTGGGAGAGGTCCAAGAGACCCAGTACTTC

V gene: TRBV5-6
J gene: TRBJ2-3
clone size: -
D gene: -
CDR3 protein: CASSFRGEDTQYF
CDR3 DNA: TGTGCCAGCAGCTTTAGGGGTGAAGATACGCAGTATTTT

V gene: TRBV10-3
J gene: TRBJ2-3
clone size: -
D gene: -
CDR3 protein: CAISDRDSDTQYF
CDR3 DNA: TGTGCCATCAGTGACCGGGACTCAGATACGCAGTATTTT

V gene: TRBV4-3
J gene: TRBJ2-7
clone size: -
D gene: -
CDR3 protein: CASSRTKAPSYEQYF
CDR3 DNA: TGCGCCAGCAGCCGGACGAAGGCCCCCTCCTACGAGCAGTACTTC

V gene: TRBV7-7
J gene: TRBJ2-2
clone size: few
D gene: -
CDR3 protein: CASSSGPAGELFF
CDR3 DNA: TGTGCCAGCAGCTCAGGACCAGCCGGGGAGCTGTTTTTT

V gene: TRBV15
J gene: TRBJ2-3
clone size: few
D gene: TRBD2
CDR3 protein: CATSRGTSGITDTQYF
CDR3 DNA: TGTGCCACCAGCAGAGGGACTAGCGGGATCACAGATACGCAGTATTTT

V gene: TRBV6-5
J gene: TRBJ2-7
clone size: many
D gene: -
CDR3 protein: CASSTQGYEQYF
CDR3 DNA: TGTGCCAGCAGTACACAGGGTTACGAGCAGTACTTC

V gene: TRBV4-3
J gene: TRBJ2-3
clone size: few
D gene: -
CDR3 protein: CASSQVTFSDTQYF
CDR3 DNA: TGCGCCAGCAGCCAAGTCACCTTTTCAGATACGCAGTATTTT

V gene: TRBV4-2
J gene: TRBJ2-7
clone size: few
D gene: -
CDR3 protein: CASSQAPPGSEQYF
CDR3 DNA: TGTGCCAGCAGCCAAGCCCCCCCGGGGAGCGAGCAGTACTTC

V gene: TRBV4-3
J gene: TRBJ2-5
clone size: few
D gene: TRBD2
CDR3 protein: CASSLIRAGEGETQYF
CDR3 DNA: TGCGCCAGCAGCCTAATCAGAGCGGGAGAGGGAGAGACCCAGTACTTC

V gene: TRBV7-8
J gene: TRBJ2-3
clone size: -
D gene: -
CDR3 protein: CASSLVADTQYF
CDR3 DNA: TGTGCCAGCAGCTTAGTGGCAGATACGCAGTATTTT

V gene: TRBV6-5
J gene: TRBJ2-1
clone size: few
D gene: TRBD2
CDR3 protein: CASSYGRTSLAEQFF
CDR3 DNA: TGTGCCAGCAGTTACGGGAGGACTAGCCTGGCTGAGCAGTTCTTC

V gene: TRBV27
J gene: TRBJ2-1
clone size: few
D gene: TRBD1
CDR3 protein: CASLRDSSYNEQFF
CDR3 DNA: TGTGCCAGTCTCAGGGACAGCTCCTACAATGAGCAGTTCTTC

V gene: TRBV7-8
J gene: TRBJ2-7
clone size: many
D gene: TRBD2
CDR3 protein: CASSFRGGRIVYEQYF
CDR3 DNA: TGTGCCAGCAGCTTTCGTGGCGGGAGGATAGTTTACGAGCAGTACTTC

V gene: TRBV6-2/TRBV6-3
J gene: TRBJ1-1
clone size: few
D gene: -
CDR3 protein: CASSFWGGSNTEAFF
CDR3 DNA: TGTGCCAGCAGTTTCTGGGGGGGCTCGAACACTGAAGCTTTCTTT

V gene: TRBV1
J gene: TRBJ2-3
clone size: -
D gene: -
CDR3 protein: CTSSQPEKKGTDTQYF
CDR3 DNA: TGCACCAGCAGCCAGCCTGAAAAAAAAGGGACAGATACGCAGTATTTT

V gene: TRBV6-2/TRBV6-3
J gene: TRBJ2-1
clone size: few
D gene: -
CDR3 protein: CASSYQVNEQFF
CDR3 DNA: TGTGCCAGCAGTTACCAGGTTAATGAGCAGTTCTTC

V gene: TRBV6-1
J gene: TRBJ2-5
clone size: -
D gene: TRBD2
CDR3 protein: CASSFTGGAETQYF
CDR3 DNA: TGTGCCAGCAGCTTCACGGGGGGTGCTGAGACCCAGTACTTC

V gene: TRBV21-1
J gene: TRBJ2-1
clone size: many
D gene: -
CDR3 protein: CASSSTGNEQFF
CDR3 DNA: TGTGCCAGCAGCTCAACAGGGAACGAGCAGTTCTTC

V gene: TRBV15
J gene: TRBJ2-2
clone size: -
D gene: -
CDR3 protein: CATSRDPPDRNTGELFF
CDR3 DNA: TGTGCCACCAGCAGAGATCCCCCGGATCGTAACACCGGGGAGCTGTTTTTT

V gene: TRBV19
J gene: TRBJ1-1
clone size: few
D gene: -
CDR3 protein: CASRSWTDTEAFF
CDR3 DNA: TGTGCCAGCCGATCCTGGACGGACACTGAAGCTTTCTTT

V gene: TRBV29-1
J gene: TRBJ2-1
clone size: few
D gene: TRBD2
CDR3 protein: CSVEGLAGVNEQFF
CDR3 DNA: TGCAGCGTTGAAGGTCTAGCGGGAGTTAATGAGCAGTTCTTC

V gene: TRBV24-1
J gene: TRBJ2-7
clone size: -
D gene: -
CDR3 protein: CATSDEDNYEQYF
CDR3 DNA: TGTGCCACCAGTGATGAGGACAACTACGAGCAGTACTTC

V gene: TRBV6-2/TRBV6-3
J gene: TRBJ2-7
clone size: many
D gene: -
CDR3 protein: CASRILRDGLYEQYF
CDR3 DNA: TGTGCCAGCAGAATACTCCGGGACGGATTATACGAGCAGTACTTC

V gene: TRBV27
J gene: TRBJ2-1
clone size: many
D gene: -
CDR3 protein: CASRAPPGLEQFF
CDR3 DNA: TGTGCCAGCAGGGCCCCCCCGGGTCTTGAGCAGTTCTTC

V gene: TRBV4-3
J gene: TRBJ2-7
clone size: -
D gene: -
CDR3 protein: CASSQDRMGSLSSYEQYF
CDR3 DNA: TGCGCCAGCAGCCAAGACAGGATGGGCAGCCTCTCTTCCTACGAGCAGTACTTC

V gene: TRBV20-1
J gene: TRBJ2-1
clone size: many
D gene: -
CDR3 protein: CSKTRGWLVNEQFF
CDR3 DNA: TGCAGTAAAACTCGAGGCTGGTTGGTCAATGAGCAGTTCTTC